Shown below are 31 T cell receptor beta chains from a single sample sequenced in a study of blood T cell repertoires in COVID-19. Profiling relied on immunoSEQ multiplex PCR, and the TCRdb table lists in-frame clones only, not all of them. The sample includes about 330,000 clones, around 84% seen only once; the top ten take more than 9%. Material: PBMCs or T cells enriched from blood (not recorded which). These receptors were obtained from a woman in her late teens or twenties who had recovered from COVID-19.

J is TRBJ2-2 and V is TRBV11-2, with a possible D match to TRBD2 (5 bases). The germline CDR1 and CDR2 sequences are SGHAT and FQNNGV. The germline V and J ends were trimmed by 6 bases and 6 bases, with 17 bases remaining between them. This CDR3 has 15 residues. CDR3 region: CASSSYKTSSGELFF. CDR3 coding DNA: TGTGCCAGCAGTTCCTACAAAACTAGTTCCGGGGAGCTGTTTTTT.

The chain combines TRBV28 with TRBJ1-5; 9 bases line up with TRBD1. This CDR3 contains 18 residues. CDR1 is MDHEN and CDR2 is SYDVKM in the germline V gene. V dropped 2 bases and J dropped 0; count of bases not matched to a gene: 8. The CDR3 nucleotides are TGTGCCAGCAGTTTAAGGGACAGGGCACATTATAGCAATCAGCCCCAGCATTTT. It specifies CASSLRDRAHYSNQPQHF.

The chain has TRBV18 and TRBJ2-5; D is possibly TRBD2 (6 bases). Germline V gives CDR1 KGHSH, CDR2 LQKENI. The CDR3 has 13 amino acids. With 3 bases removed from V and 4 bases from J, the gap between germline ends came to 9 bases. Here the CDR3 reads CASSPRRGETQYF. DNA for the CDR3: TGTGCCAGCTCACCCAGGAGGGGAGAGACCCAGTACTTC. The full variable domain, with the rest looked up from reference TRBV18 and TRBJ2-5, is NAGVMQNPRHLVRRRGQEARLRCSPMKGHSHVYWYRQLPEEGLKFMVYLQKENIIDESGMPKERFSAEFPKEGPSILRIQQVVRGDSAAYFCASSPRRGETQYFGPGTRLLVL.

This clone was observed a single time. This chain links TRBV3-1 (or the pseudogene TRBV3-2) with TRBJ2-1; maybe TRBD2 (6 bases). CDR1 and CDR2 from the germline V gene are LGHDT and YNNKEL (reference sequence). CDR3 length equals 15 residues. Deletions cut 0 bases from V and 6 bases from J, with 12 bases between. The CDR3 DNA reads TGTGCCAGCAGCCAAGACTTAGCGGTATCCAATGAGCAGTTCTTC. As protein: CASSQDLAVSNEQFF.

This chain links TRBV5-1 with TRBJ2-1; the match to TRBD2 covers 10 bases. This CDR3 region has 15 residues. Germline V lookup: CDR1 SGHRS, CDR2 YFSETQ. With V trimmed by 5 bases and J by 0 bases, 2 bases remained unmatched. The CDR3 is CASRSSGGSYNEQFF. Here the CDR3 DNA reads TGCGCCAGCAGGTCTAGCGGGGGCTCCTACAATGAGCAGTTCTTC. Full variable domain (outside the CDR3, taken from reference TRBV5-1 and TRBJ2-1): KAGVTQTPRYLIKTRGQQVTLSCSPISGHRSVSWYQQTPGQGLQFLFEYFSETQRNKGNFPGRFSGRQFSNSRSEMNVSTLELGDSALYLCASRSSGGSYNEQFFGPGTRLTVL.

Remarks on this clone: An end of the junction differs from the germline gene, which may be a read error. The chain joins TRBV4-1 to TRBJ2-3; a possible D gene is TRBD1 (6 bases). Germline V CDR1 and CDR2: MGHRA, YSYEKL. The CDR3 has 14 amino acids. The CDR3 reads CASSQKGDPDTQYF. The CDR3 nucleotides read TGCGCCAGCAGCCAAAAGGGGGACCCAGATACACAGTATTTT.

This clone was detected once. The chain joins TRBV25-1 to TRBJ1-5, with 7 bases matching TRBD1. CDR1 MGHDK and CDR2 SYGVNS come from the germline V gene. The CDR3 runs 16 residues. V lost 6 bases to trimming and J lost 3 bases; unmatched junction nucleotides: 11. As DNA, the CDR3 is TGTGCCAGCAGCTCCGACAGGGATTTTAACAATCAGCCCCAGCATTTT. Its translation is CASSSDRDFNNQPQHF. Variable domain in full (rest from reference TRBV25-1 and TRBJ1-5): EADIYQTPRYLVIGTGKKITLECSQTMGHDKMYWYQQDPGMELHLIHYSYGVNSTEKGDLSSESTVSRIRTEHFPLTLESARPSHTSQYLCASSSDRDFNNQPQHFGDGTRLSIL.

A single count supports this clone. At the DNA level, this CDR3 is encoded by other sequences in the same sample as well. This chain links TRBV5-1 with TRBJ1-1; tentatively, D is TRBD1 (5 bases). V was cut by 3 bases and J by 1 base, with 7 bases left in between. The germline V gene has CDR1 SGHRS and CDR2 YFSETQ. The CDR3 runs to 13 residues. The CDR3 DNA sequence: TGCGCCAGCAGCTCACAGGAGAACACTGAAGCTTTCTTT. The encoded protein is CASSSQENTEAFF.

The chain joins TRBV28 to TRBJ1-2; D ambiguous. Germline values: CDR1 MDHEN, CDR2 SYDVKM. This CDR3 contains 14 residues. Trimming took off 6 bases at V and 4 bases at J, with 15 bases between the two ends. This CDR3 is CASRVYGQAYGYTF. CDR3 bases: TGTGCCAGCAGAGTTTATGGGCAGGCCTATGGCTACACCTTC.

The rearrangement uses TRBV9 and TRBJ1-6; D ambiguous. Germline V gene lookup returns CDR1 SGDLS and CDR2 YYNGEE. This CDR3 region has 17 residues. Trimming removed 4 bases from V and 7 bases from J, with 21 bases in between. DNA of the CDR3: TGTGCCAGCAGCCAAGCAGGTTTCAGGCGATACAATTCACCCCTCCACTTT. As protein: CASSQAGFRRYNSPLHF.

This clone was found a few times. V gene TRBV28 combines with J gene TRBJ1-5; D unclear. V lost 6 bases and J lost 0, with 9 bases in between. Germline assignment: CDR1 MDHEN and CDR2 SYDVKM. CDR3 length: 14 residues. CDR3 nucleotide sequence: TGTGCCAGCAGGGCGGGCCGTAGCAATCAGCCCCAGCATTTT. Its translation: CASRAGRSNQPQHF.

The chain combines TRBV7-9 with TRBJ1-2; D perhaps matches TRBD1 (6 bases). The CDR3 extends over 14 amino acids. Germline V gene sequence: CDR1 SEHNR, CDR2 FQNEAQ (reference sequence). V was shortened by 0 bases and J by 4 bases, with 9 bases between the two germline ends. The chain's CDR3 is CASSLAPGAYGYTF. The CDR3 DNA sequence: TGTGCCAGCAGCTTAGCCCCAGGGGCCTATGGCTACACCTTC.

This chain uses TRBV7-7 with TRBJ1-1; a weak D match, TRBD1 (6 bases). The CDR3 has 15 amino acids. Trimming took off 2 bases at V and 1 base at J, with 11 bases between the two ends. CDR1 is SSHAT, CDR2 FNYEAQ, per germline (reference sequence). CDR3 nucleotide sequence: TGTGCCAGCAGCTTACTGGGACACGGGAACACTGAAGCTTTCTTT. This codes for CASSLLGHGNTEAFF.

This clone was observed a single time. V gene TRBV14 combines with J gene TRBJ1-2, with TRBD1 identical over 9 bases. CDR3 length equals 16 residues. CDR1 and CDR2 from the germline V gene are SGHDN and FVKESK. V dropped 4 bases and J dropped 3; count of bases not matched to a gene: 9. DNA of the CDR3: TGTGCCAGCAGCCTGAGTAGGACAGGGGCGTACTATGGCTACACCTTC. Its protein is CASSLSRTGAYYGYTF.

This sequence joins TRBV5-8 and TRBJ1-5; no clear D. V lost 0 bases to trimming and J lost 6 bases, with 16 bases between them. The germline gives CDR1 SGHTS, CDR2 YDEGEE. This CDR3 is built from 16 residues. The CDR3 sequence: CASSLGQNWAGQPQHF. CDR3 sequence (DNA): TGTGCCAGCAGCTTGGGGCAGAATTGGGCGGGTCAGCCCCAGCATTTT. Supplemented by reference TRBV5-8 and TRBJ1-5, the full variable domain reads EAGVTQSPTHLIKTRGQQATLRCSPISGHTSVYWYQQALGLGLQFLLWYDEGEERNRGNFPPRFSGRQFPNYSSELNVNALELEDSALYLCASSLGQNWAGQPQHFGDGTRLSIL.

This clone was recorded once. The V gene is TRBV28, the J gene TRBJ1-1; no clear D. V was cut by 2 bases and J by 6 bases, with 16 bases left in between. This CDR3 is built from 15 residues. Germline V CDR1 and CDR2: MDHEN, SYDVKM. For the CDR3, the DNA is TGTGCCAGCAGTTTACCACTAGATGAACACTCTGAAGCTTTCTTT. Translating it yields CASSLPLDEHSEAFF.

CDR3 DNA sequence: TGTGCCAGCAGCCACCTAGAAACCGGGGAGCTGTTTTTT. This gives the protein CASSHLETGELFF. V is TRBV3-1 (or the pseudogene TRBV3-2) and J is TRBJ2-2; D is unresolved. The V end lost 3 bases, the J end lost 5 bases, and 7 bases lay between the germline ends. The length of the CDR3 is 13 residues. Germline values: CDR1 LGHDT, CDR2 YNNKEL (reference sequence).

The gene calls are TRBV28 and TRBJ2-4, with 12 bases identical to TRBD2. The CDR3 runs to 18 residues. The J segment lost 6 bases and the V segment lost 7 bases, leaving 16 bases of the junction unmatched. Per germline, CDR1 MDHEN and CDR2 SYDVKM. CDR3 sequence: CASTPLAGGPSGANIQYF. Written as DNA, the CDR3 is TGTGCCAGCACTCCTCTAGCGGGAGGGCCTTCTGGGGCAAACATTCAGTACTTC.

This clone appeared a single time. V gene TRBV3-1 (or the pseudogene TRBV3-2) combines with J gene TRBJ2-5, with 15 bases aligning to TRBD2. Germline trimming cut 4 bases from V and 5 bases from J; bases unmatched to any gene: 11. Germline V gene lookup returns CDR1 LGHDT and CDR2 YNNKEL (reference sequence). The CDR3 extends over 18 amino acids. CDR3 bases: TGTGCCAGCAGCCGAAGAGGGACTAGCGGGAGGAGGGCGGAGACCCAGTACTTC. The encoded protein is CASSRRGTSGRRAETQYF.

In its sample, this clone was seen a few times. The chain employs TRBV2 and TRBJ2-7; 9 bases match TRBD1. With V trimmed by 8 bases and J by 4 bases, 9 bases remained unmatched. There are 14 residues in the CDR3. Per germline, CDR1 SNHLY and CDR2 FYNNEI. The CDR3 loop is CASGRDRERYEQYF. As DNA, the CDR3 is TGTGCCAGCGGCCGGGACAGGGAAAGGTACGAGCAGTACTTC.

This chain uses TRBV2 with TRBJ1-2; D possibly corresponds to TRBD1 (6 bases). Trimming removed 4 bases at V and 2 bases at J, with 11 bases between. The CDR3 length is 14 residues. Germline lookup yields CDR1 SNHLY and CDR2 FYNNEI. CDR3 sequence: CASSVKGGNYGYTF. The CDR3 nucleotides are TGTGCCAGCAGTGTCAAAGGGGGAAACTATGGCTACACCTTC.

The rearrangement links TRBV5-6 to TRBJ2-5, with D possibly being TRBD2 (6 bases). Germline V gene sequence: CDR1 SGHDT, CDR2 YYEEEE. The CDR3 length is 14 residues. V gave up 1 base and J gave up 5 bases, with 12 bases separating them. This CDR3 is CASSLLAGRETQYF. The CDR3 DNA reads as TGTGCCAGCAGCTTGCTGGCGGGAAGGGAGACCCAGTACTTC.

The chain joins TRBV3-1 (or the pseudogene TRBV3-2) to TRBJ1-2; unclear D gene. The V end lost 1 base, the J end lost 2 bases, and 14 bases lay between the germline ends. Germline assignment: CDR1 LGHDT and CDR2 YNNKEL (reference sequence). This CDR3 region has 16 residues. The CDR3, as DNA: TGTGCCAGCAGCCAAGCGGGGTCCCGGGAGAACTATGGCTACACCTTC. Its protein product is CASSQAGSRENYGYTF.

The rearrangement links TRBV6-5 to TRBJ1-3; D not certain. This CDR3 has 15 residues. The germline V gene has CDR1 MNHEY and CDR2 SVGAGI. The germline V and J ends were trimmed by 3 bases and 4 bases, with 13 bases remaining between them. CDR3 region: CASSYTAPEGNTIYF. The CDR3 nucleotides are TGTGCCAGCAGTTATACCGCGCCTGAAGGAAACACCATATATTTT.

In this sample, this clone turned up once. The chain joins TRBV28 to TRBJ2-7; 9 nucleotides line up with TRBD1. Germline values: CDR1 MDHEN, CDR2 SYDVKM. V lost 4 bases to trimming and J lost 0 bases; unmatched junction nucleotides: 7. There are 16 residues in the CDR3. In DNA, the CDR3 is TGTGCCAGCAGTTCCGCCCCGGGACAGGGCTCCTACGAGCAGTACTTC. Its protein is CASSSAPGQGSYEQYF.

Worth noting for this clone: At one boundary the junction diverges from the germline segment, which might be a read error. The rearrangement uses TRBV7-2 and TRBJ2-2; D perhaps matches TRBD2 (6 bases). The germline CDR1 and CDR2 sequences are SGHTA and FQGNSA. This CDR3 is 12 amino acids long. CDR3 sequence reads: CASSSYTGALVF. In nucleotides, the CDR3 is TGTGCCAGCAGCTCCTACACGGGAGCCCTGGTTTTT. The entire variable domain, with the rest obtained from reference TRBV7-2 and TRBJ2-2, is as follows: GAGVSQSPSNKVTEKGKDVELRCDPISGHTALYWYRQSLGQGLEFLIYFQGNSAPDKSGLPSDRFSAERTGGSVSTLTIQRTQQEDSAVYLCASSSYTGALVFGEGSRLTVL.

The sample holds one count of this clone. The V and J genes are TRBV6-1 and TRBJ2-7; tentatively, D is TRBD1 (6 bases). With 3 bases removed from V and 4 bases from J, the gap between germline ends came to 13 bases. The CDR3 covers 14 residues. The V gene's germline CDR1 is MNHNS and CDR2 SASEGT. Here the CDR3 DNA reads TGTGCCAGCAGTGACCAGGGGATAAGGTACGAGCAGTACTTC. It is translated as CASSDQGIRYEQYF.

This clone was observed once. This sequence joins TRBV28 and TRBJ2-7, with 11 bases matching TRBD2. The CDR3 is 15 amino acids. Trimming removed 6 bases from V and 1 base from J; junction bases left unmatched: 5. In germline, CDR1 is MDHEN, CDR2 SYDVKM. The CDR3 DNA reads TGTGCCAGCAGCTCCATAGCGGGAGGGTCCTACGAGCAGTACTTC. It specifies CASSSIAGGSYEQYF.

The chain has TRBV5-1 and TRBJ1-2; perhaps TRBD1 as D (5 bases). This CDR3 region has 14 residues. Germline V gene data show CDR1 as SGHRS and CDR2 as YFSETQ. V lost 0 bases, J lost 8 bases, and 14 bases lay in between. CDR3 nucleotide sequence: TGCGCCAGCAGCTTGGCGGCGGGGCTCGGGGGCTACACCTTC. Protein: CASSLAAGLGGYTF.

The rearrangement joins TRBV28 to TRBJ2-5, with 11 bases identical to TRBD1. CDR1 and CDR2 from the germline V gene are MDHEN and SYDVKM. V was clipped by 11 bases and J by 2 bases; unmatched bases: 1. This CDR3 has 12 amino acids. The CDR3 nucleotides read TGTGCCGGGACAGGGGGACAAGAGACCCAGTACTTC. It yields the protein CAGTGGQETQYF.

The chain couples TRBV30 to TRBJ1-4; D is perhaps TRBD1 (6 bases). Trimming cost V 2 bases and J 7 bases, with 17 bases left between them. Per the germline V gene, CDR1 is GTSNPN and CDR2 is SVGIG (reference sequence). The CDR3 has 15 residues. Here the CDR3 reads CAWSKSGGVAEKLFF. CDR3 nucleotides: TGTGCCTGGAGTAAGTCGGGGGGCGTTGCTGAAAAACTGTTTTTT.